This TCR beta chain derives from a study of CD8 T cells in Susac syndrome. The authors reverse transcribed roughly 0.5 to 1 ug RNA with random hexamers. The method of amplification for TCR beta CDR3 was immunoSEQ multiplex PCR, covering 54 Vbeta and 13 Jbeta. One entry per CDR3 protein, called by TCRdb with MiXCR from the immunoSEQ multiplex PCR reads. The sample lists 180,000 or so distinct CDR3 sequences, about 95% seen once, with 0.085% to 0.12% in the top ten. Sequencing targeted TCR beta in T cells from blood (CD8+ and CD4+). The CDR3 contains 12 residues. In germline, CDR1 is MDHEN, CDR2 SYDVKM. V was cut by 4 bases and J by 6 bases, with 7 bases left in between.

The chain has TRBV28 and TRBJ2-1, with D unclear. Material for sequencing was CD4+ T cells from PBMCs. The source is a human donor in good health. CDR3 in DNA: TGTGCCAGCAGTTCCACAGCCAATGAGCAGTTCTTC. Residues: CASSSTANEQFF. The full variable domain, rest sourced from reference TRBV28 and TRBJ2-1, is DVKVTQSSRYLVKRTGEKVFLECVQDMDHENMFWYRQDPGLGLRLIYFSYDVKMKEKGDIPEGYSVSREKKERFSLILESASTNQTSMYLCASSSTANEQFFGPGTRLTVL.